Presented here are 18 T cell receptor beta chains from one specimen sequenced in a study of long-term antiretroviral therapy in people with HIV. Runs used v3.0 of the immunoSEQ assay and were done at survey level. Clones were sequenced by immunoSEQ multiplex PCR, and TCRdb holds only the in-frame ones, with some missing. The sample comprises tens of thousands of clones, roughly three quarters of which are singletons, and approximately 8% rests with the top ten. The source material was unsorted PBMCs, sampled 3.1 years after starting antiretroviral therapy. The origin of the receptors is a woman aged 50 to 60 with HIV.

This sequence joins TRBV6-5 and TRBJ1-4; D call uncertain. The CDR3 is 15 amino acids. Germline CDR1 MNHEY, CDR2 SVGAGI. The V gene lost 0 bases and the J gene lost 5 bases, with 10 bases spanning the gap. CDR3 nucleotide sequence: TGTGCCAGCAGTTACTCGCGGCAGAAAAATGAAAAACTGTTTTTT. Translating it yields CASSYSRQKNEKLFF.

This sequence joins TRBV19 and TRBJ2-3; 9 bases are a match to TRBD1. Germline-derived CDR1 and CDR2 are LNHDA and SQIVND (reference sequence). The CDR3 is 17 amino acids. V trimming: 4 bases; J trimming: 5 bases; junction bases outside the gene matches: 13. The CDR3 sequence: CASSTWDRAIKGDTQYF. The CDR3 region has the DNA TGTGCCAGTAGTACATGGGACAGGGCCATTAAAGGAGATACGCAGTATTTT.

CDR3 sequence: CAWSSVGTDNSPLHF. CDR3 sequence (DNA): TGTGCCTGGAGTTCGGTGGGGACAGATAATTCACCCCTCCACTTT. V gene TRBV30 combines with J gene TRBJ1-6; 7 bases align to TRBD1. Germline CDR1 reads GTSNPN; CDR2 reads SVGIG (reference sequence). The CDR3 totals 15 residues. The ends lost 2 bases at V and 5 bases at J; junction bases unmatched: 6.

This CDR3 reads CASSFGQTYNEQFF. Here the CDR3 DNA reads TGTGCCAGCAGCTTTGGACAGACCTACAATGAGCAGTTCTTC. V is TRBV7-2 and J is TRBJ2-1; weak D call: TRBD1 (6 bases). Germline V gives CDR1 SGHTA, CDR2 FQGNSA. V lost 3 bases and J 2 bases, leaving 8 bases between the germline ends. The CDR3 runs to 14 residues.

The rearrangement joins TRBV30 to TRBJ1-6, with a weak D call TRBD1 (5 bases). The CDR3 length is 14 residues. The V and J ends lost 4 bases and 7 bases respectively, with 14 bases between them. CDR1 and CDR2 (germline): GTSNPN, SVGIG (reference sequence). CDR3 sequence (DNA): TGTGCCTGGAAGTTTGGGGGGGTCAATTCACCCCTCCACTTT. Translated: CAWKFGGVNSPLHF.

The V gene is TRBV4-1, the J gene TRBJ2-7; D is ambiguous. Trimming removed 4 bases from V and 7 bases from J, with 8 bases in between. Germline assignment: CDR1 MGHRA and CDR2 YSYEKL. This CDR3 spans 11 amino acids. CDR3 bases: TGCGCCAGCAGCCGGGCGCGGGAGCAGTACTTC. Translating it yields CASSRAREQYF.

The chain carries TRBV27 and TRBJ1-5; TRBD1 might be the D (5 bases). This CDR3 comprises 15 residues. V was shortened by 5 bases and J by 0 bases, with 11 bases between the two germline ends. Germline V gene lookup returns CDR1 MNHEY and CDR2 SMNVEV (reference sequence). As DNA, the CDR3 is TGTGCCAGCAGTCGGGACTCCTATAGCAATCAGCCCCAGCATTTT. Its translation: CASSRDSYSNQPQHF.

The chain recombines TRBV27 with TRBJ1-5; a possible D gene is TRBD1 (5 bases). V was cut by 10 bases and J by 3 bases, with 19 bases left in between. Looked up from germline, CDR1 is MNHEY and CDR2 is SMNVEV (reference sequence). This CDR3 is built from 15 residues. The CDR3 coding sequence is TGTGCCACGTCCGGGGGGACCGGGAACAATCAGCCCCAGCATTTT. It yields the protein CATSGGTGNNQPQHF.

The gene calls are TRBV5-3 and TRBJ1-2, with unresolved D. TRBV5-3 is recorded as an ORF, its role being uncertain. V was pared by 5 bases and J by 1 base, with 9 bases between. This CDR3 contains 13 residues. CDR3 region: CARRPPVNYGYTF. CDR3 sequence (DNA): TGTGCCAGAAGACCACCCGTTAACTATGGCTACACCTTC.

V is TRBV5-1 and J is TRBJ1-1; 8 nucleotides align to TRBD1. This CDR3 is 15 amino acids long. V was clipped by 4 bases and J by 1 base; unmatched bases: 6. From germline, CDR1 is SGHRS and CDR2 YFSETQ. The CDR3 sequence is CASSLRTGWNTEAFF. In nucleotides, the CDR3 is TGCGCCAGCAGCCTCCGGACAGGGTGGAACACTGAAGCTTTCTTT.

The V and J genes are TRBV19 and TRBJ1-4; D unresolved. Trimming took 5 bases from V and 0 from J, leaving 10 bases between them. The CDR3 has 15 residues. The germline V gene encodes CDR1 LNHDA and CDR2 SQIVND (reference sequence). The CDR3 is CASSLSYATNEKLFF. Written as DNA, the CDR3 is TGTGCCAGTAGTTTGAGCTATGCAACTAATGAAAAACTGTTTTTT.

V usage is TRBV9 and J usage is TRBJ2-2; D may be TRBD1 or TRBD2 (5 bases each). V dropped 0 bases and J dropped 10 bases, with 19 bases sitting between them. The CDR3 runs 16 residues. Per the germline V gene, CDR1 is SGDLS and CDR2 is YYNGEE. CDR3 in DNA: TGTGCCAGCAGCGTAGGAGAATTGGGGACGGGCATGGAGCTGTTTTTT. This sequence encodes CASSVGELGTGMELFF. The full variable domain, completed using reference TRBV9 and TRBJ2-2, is DSGVTQTPKHLITATGQRVTLRCSPRSGDLSVYWYQQSLDQGLQFLIQYYNGEERAKGNILERFSAQQFPDLHSELNLSSLELGDSALYFCASSVGELGTGMELFFGEGSRLTVL.

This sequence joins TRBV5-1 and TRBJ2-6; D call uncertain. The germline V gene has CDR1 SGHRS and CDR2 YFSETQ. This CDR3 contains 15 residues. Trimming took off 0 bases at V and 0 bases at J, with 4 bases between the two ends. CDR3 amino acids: CASSLGNSGANVLTF. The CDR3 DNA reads TGCGCCAGCAGCTTGGGAAACTCTGGGGCCAACGTCCTGACTTTC.

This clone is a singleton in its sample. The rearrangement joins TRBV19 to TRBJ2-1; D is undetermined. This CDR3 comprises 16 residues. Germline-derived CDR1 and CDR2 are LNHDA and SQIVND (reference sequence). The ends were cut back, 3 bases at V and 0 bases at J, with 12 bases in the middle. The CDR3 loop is CASSILGSSSYNEQFF. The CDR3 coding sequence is TGTGCCAGTAGTATTCTGGGCTCAAGCTCCTACAATGAGCAGTTCTTC.

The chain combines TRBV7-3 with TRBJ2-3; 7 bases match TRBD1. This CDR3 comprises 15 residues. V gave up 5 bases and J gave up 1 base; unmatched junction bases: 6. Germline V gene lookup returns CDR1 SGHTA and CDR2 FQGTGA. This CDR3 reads CASSQQGLGTDTQYF. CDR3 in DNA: TGTGCCAGCAGCCAACAGGGGCTTGGCACAGATACGCAGTATTTT.

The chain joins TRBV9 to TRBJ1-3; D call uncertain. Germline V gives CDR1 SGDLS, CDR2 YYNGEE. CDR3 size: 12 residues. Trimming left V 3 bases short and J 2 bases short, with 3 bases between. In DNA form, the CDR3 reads TGTGCCAGCAGCGGGGCTGGAAACACCATATATTTT. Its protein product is CASSGAGNTIYF.

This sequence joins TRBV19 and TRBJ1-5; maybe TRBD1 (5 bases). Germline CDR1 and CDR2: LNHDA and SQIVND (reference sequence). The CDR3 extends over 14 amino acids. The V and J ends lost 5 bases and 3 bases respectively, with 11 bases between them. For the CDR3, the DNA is TGTGCCAGTAGTCTCGGGACGGTCAATCAGCCCCAGCATTTT. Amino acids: CASSLGTVNQPQHF.

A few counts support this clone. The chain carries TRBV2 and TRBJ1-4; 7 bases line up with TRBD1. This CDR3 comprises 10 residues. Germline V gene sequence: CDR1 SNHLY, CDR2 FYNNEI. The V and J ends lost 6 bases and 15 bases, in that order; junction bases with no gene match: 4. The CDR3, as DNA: TGTGCCAGCAGAGCAGGGGGGTTGTTTTTT. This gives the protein CASRAGGLFF.